A selection of T cell receptor beta chains follows, all from one sample in a study of cytotoxic CD8 clonotypes in ibrutinib-treated CLL. TCRdb keeps only in-frame clones here, not all; method: immunoSEQ multiplex PCR. This sample has about 50,000 clones; around three fifths occur once, and the top ten carry approximately 30%. The sample here was PBMCs, taken after 24 months of ibrutinib treatment. The receptor set was obtained from a human donor with chronic lymphocytic leukemia. CDR3s include the opening cysteine and the closing phenylalanine or tryptophan. Fields, in order: D gene, J gene, clone size, V gene, CDR3 protein, CDR3 DNA. A D gene is named only where the DNA matches it firmly. Clone size is shown for a subset of rows, as once, few, many or a class of expanded clone.

TRBD2 TRBJ2-3 NA TRBV9 CASSVSSGGVPEDTQYF TGTGCCAGCAGCGTCTCTAGTGGGGGGGTTCCTGAGGATACGCAGTATTTT
TRBD2 TRBJ2-3 once TRBV7-6 CASSLLPSGGTSTDTQYF TGTGCCAGCAGCTTACTGCCTAGCGGGGGAACTAGCACAGATACGCAGTATTTT
NA TRBJ2-7 NA TRBV5-3 CARSESPGVCSYEQYF TGTGCCAGAAGCGAGTCCCCAGGGGTCTGCTCCTACGAGCAGTACTTC
NA TRBJ1-5 few TRBV21-1 CASSSHSCQPQHF TGTGCCAGCAGCAGCCACAGTTGTCAGCCCCAGCATTTT
NA TRBJ2-3 once TRBV5-1 CASSFDSSSTDTQYF TGCGCCAGCAGCTTTGACTCTTCTAGCACAGATACGCAGTATTTT
NA TRBJ2-2 NA TRBV11-3 CASSLSSGNTGELFF TGTGCCAGCAGCCTATCGAGCGGGAACACCGGGGAGCTGTTTTTT
TRBD1 TRBJ1-5 NA TRBV5-1 CASSRGQGYQPQHF TGCGCCAGCAGCCGGGGACAGGGGTATCAGCCCCAGCATTTT
NA TRBJ2-3 NA TRBV29-1 CSVEEGSTDTQYF TGCAGCGTCGAAGAGGGGTCTACAGATACGCAGTATTTT
NA TRBJ1-6 NA TRBV6-1 CASSDGGGYNSPLHF TGTGCCAGCAGTGACGGGGGAGGGTATAATTCACCCCTCCACTTT
NA TRBJ2-2 NA TRBV5-4 CASSFAVNTGELFF TGTGCCAGCAGCTTTGCGGTGAACACCGGGGAGCTGTTTTTT
TRBD2 TRBJ2-7 NA TRBV5-1 CASSEPGLAGDYYEQYF TGCGCCAGCAGCGAACCGGGACTAGCGGGGGACTACTACGAGCAGTACTTC
NA TRBJ1-6 few TRBV7-6 CASSWGNNSPLHF TGTGCCAGTTCATGGGGGAATAATTCACCCCTCCACTTT
NA TRBJ1-2 NA TRBV2 CASSVGRGHGYTF TGTGCCAGCAGTGTGGGCAGGGGACATGGCTACACCTTC
NA TRBJ1-4 many TRBV28 CASSTPSGRGKLFF TGTGCCAGCAGCACCCCCTCGGGAAGGGGAAAACTGTTTTTT
NA TRBJ1-1 few TRBV29-1 CSGDSGTEAFF TGCAGCGGGGACTCTGGCACTGAAGCTTTCTTT
NA TRBJ2-1 few TRBV7-8 CASSPWVRSSYNEQFF TGTGCCAGCAGCCCCTGGGTGAGAAGCTCCTACAATGAGCAGTTCTTC